The present T cell receptor (beta chain) was sequenced within a study of blood T cell repertoires in COVID-19. Study at large: COVID-19 samples from acute and convalescent phases originated in the United States, Italy and Spain. PBMCs, B-cell-depleted T cells, or T cells provided the cDNA or gDNA that made up the material.

Germline V lookup: CDR1 MNHNY, CDR2 SVGAGI (reference sequence). The CDR3 covers 14 residues. Trimming took off 6 bases at V and 2 bases at J, with 11 bases between the two ends. In the original workflow: Estimation of nucleated cell counts relied on the amplification of reference gene primers. TCRdb keeps only in-frame clones here, not all; method: immunoSEQ multiplex PCR. The V and J calls and the clone size are those of that table, but D and trimming were determined from the DNA. This sample has fewer than 250,000 clones, with around 82% found just once. The rearrangement uses TRBV6-6 and TRBJ2-1, with D perhaps TRBD2 (5 bases). Sequenced material: peripheral blood. The receptor comes from a woman in her thirties or forties with active or convalescent COVID-19. CDR3 DNA: TGTGCCAGCAGGGAGGCCCTGACCTACAATGAGCAGTTCTTC. This sequence encodes CASREALTYNEQFF.